The T cell receptor (beta chain) under discussion was sequenced for a study of naive and memory T cell subsets. Findings and limits, study-wide: Diversity fell and Gini index rose from naive through CM, EM, EMRA. Naive and memory repertoire findings lacked a ground truth for validation. Over 85% of naive TCR sequences appeared only once, unlike memory subsets.

A word on this clonotype: The antigen is unknown.

The beta constant-region primer was an equimolar mix of two oligonucleotides covering TRBC1 and TRBC2. Nested alpha and beta constant-region primers with the SP2 primer drove four PCR rounds on ligated cDNA. TCRdb reprocessed the UMI-ligation and nested PCR reads via MiXCR and lists one record per CDR3 protein. This repertoire shows 120,000 or so distinct CDR3 sequences, 35% to 45% found once; its top ten account for roughly 0.86%. The receptor's source is a human donor in good health. The sequencing input was central memory CD4+ T cells from blood.

CDR3: CASSFSPPDEQFF. The CDR3 nucleotides are TGTGCCAGCAGCTTCTCACCGCCCGATGAGCAGTTCTTC. The V call is TRBV11-1, the J call TRBJ2-1; no clear D gene. V shed 3 bases and J shed 8 bases, with 11 bases lying between them. The germline V gene encodes CDR1 SGHAT and CDR2 FQDESV (reference sequence). This CDR3 has 13 residues. Complete variable domain (other parts from reference TRBV11-1 and TRBJ2-1): EAEVAQSPRYKITEKSQAVAFWCDPISGHATLYWYRQILGQGPELLVQFQDESVVDDSQLPKDRFSAERLKGVDSTLKIQPAELGDSAMYLCASSFSPPDEQFFGPGTRLTVL.